Listed here is a single T cell receptor (beta chain). Antigen specificity is unknown. Assay used: immunoSEQ multiplex PCR; TCRdb lists only in-frame clones, some missing. The table records about 16,000 clones, approximately 76% of them present only once. These data are taken from a study of high-grade serous ovarian cancer treatment subgroups. As for the study in general: On average, around 15,000 reads and 7,000 to 8,500 unique TCR beta rearrangements were obtained per sample.

The study's findings and limits: Different patients shared almost no repertoire; same-patient tumors shared roughly 0.11 to 0.85. TCR relatedness rose with neoantigen level and trended with mutation load. Repertoire analysis covered CDR3 alone, not CDR1 or CDR2.

The V gene end was trimmed by 2 bases and the J gene end by 5 bases; junction bases not matched to a gene: 3. The CDR3 consists of 13 residues. Per germline, CDR1 GTSNPN and CDR2 SVGIG (reference sequence). The tumor samples were collected prior to definitive surgery or chemotherapy. Sequenced sample: tumor tissue. This TCR was sampled from a human donor with high-grade serous ovarian cancer. The V gene is TRBV30, the J gene TRBJ2-5; TRBD2 aligns across 9 bases. The DNA for the CDR3 is TGTGCCTGGAGTACTAGCGGGCGGGAGACCCAGTACTTC. Protein product: CAWSTSGRETQYF. Using reference TRBV30 and TRBJ2-5 for the parts outside the CDR3, the full variable domain is SQTIHQWPATLVQPVGSPLSLECTVEGTSNPNLYWYRQAAGRGLQLLFYSVGIGQISSEVPQNLSASRPQDRQFILSSKKLLLSDSGFYLCAWSTSGRETQYFGPGTRLLVL.